These T cell receptor beta chains were read from a single sample in a study of blood T cell repertoires in COVID-19. The table came from immunoSEQ multiplex PCR; TCRdb's copy has only in-frame clones and leaves some out. The data contain 60,000 to 90,000 clones, 70% to 90% of them singletons. Sequencing used peripheral blood. The receptors stem from an elderly woman with active or convalescent COVID-19. The CDR3 runs from the conserved cysteine through the conserved F or W. Each record gives: J gene, clone size, D gene, V gene, CDR3 DNA, CDR3 protein. A D gene is named only where the DNA matches it firmly. Clone size is not always given. Where it is, it says once, few, many or a class for expanded clones.

>TRBJ2-4|NA|NA|TRBV7-3
TGTGCCAGCAGCTCCATTGCAGGTGGGGGGAAAAACATTCAGTACTTC
CASSSIAGGGKNIQYF
>TRBJ2-5|few|TRBD2|TRBV7-8
TGTGCCAGCAGCCCACGACTAGCGGGAGACGAGACCCAGTACTTC
CASSPRLAGDETQYF
>TRBJ2-3|NA|TRBD2|TRBV2
TGTGCCAGCAGTTTTAGCGGGAAAGGGGCAGATACGCAGTATTTT
CASSFSGKGADTQYF
>TRBJ2-1|NA|TRBD2|TRBV7-2
TGTGCCAGCAGCCCATCGACTAGCTACTCCTACAATGAGCAGTTCTTC
CASSPSTSYSYNEQFF
>TRBJ1-5|once|TRBD1|TRBV7-2
TGTGCCAGCAGCTTGTGGGACAGAAACAATCAGCCCCAGCATTTT
CASSLWDRNNQPQHF
>TRBJ1-5|NA|NA|TRBV12-3/TRBV12-4
TGTGCCAGCAGTTTAGGGCTCAATCAGCCCCAGCATTTT
CASSLGLNQPQHF
>TRBJ1-3|once|NA|TRBV27
TGTGCCAGCAAATTGACGGGAGGGAACACCATATATTTT
CASKLTGGNTIYF
>TRBJ2-2|NA|NA|TRBV19
TGTGCCAGTAGTATCCTACAGGGTAGCGGGGAGCTGTTTTTT
CASSILQGSGELFF
>TRBJ2-3|NA|NA|TRBV7-9
TGTGCCAGCAGCCCGACAGGGACTCTCTACACAGATACGCAGTATTTT
CASSPTGTLYTDTQYF
>TRBJ2-3|NA|NA|TRBV19
TGTGCCAGTAGTATCGCGAGGATGGATACGCAGTATTTT
CASSIARMDTQYF
>TRBJ2-7|NA|NA|TRBV15
TGTGCCACCAGCAGAGAGGGGGGGACAATCTCCTACGAGCAGTACTTC
CATSREGGTISYEQYF
>TRBJ1-3|few|NA|TRBV7-2
TGTGCCAGCAGCCCCAGGGGCAACACCATATATTTT
CASSPRGNTIYF
>TRBJ2-1|few|NA|TRBV3-1/TRBV3-2
TGTGCCAGCAGCCAAGTGGGGACTCCCTCTGTTGCTTTCGGGTACAATGAGCAGTTCTTC
CASSQVGTPSVAFGYNEQFF
>TRBJ1-1|NA|NA|TRBV10-2
TGCGCCAGCAGTCCGAGGCTGAACACTGAAGCTTTCTTT
CASSPRLNTEAFF
>TRBJ2-1|NA|NA|TRBV12-3/TRBV12-4
TGTGCCAGCAGTTCGGGACTGTTCGAGCAGTTCTTC
CASSSGLFEQFF
>TRBJ2-1|NA|NA|TRBV6-5
TGTGCCAGCAGTTACTCGTGGGGGCAGCGCTACAATGAGCAGTTCTTC
CASSYSWGQRYNEQFF
>TRBJ1-4|NA|TRBD1|TRBV15
TGTGCCACCAGCAGAAAACAGGGGGCCCCAGAAAAACTGTTTTTT
CATSRKQGAPEKLFF
>TRBJ2-7|NA|TRBD1|TRBV19
TGTGCCAGTAGTCGAGGGGGCGCCTTGGGAGAGCAGTACTTC
CASSRGGALGEQYF
>TRBJ2-7|NA|NA|TRBV5-4
TGTGCCAGCAGCCCCAAAGGCCAGGGTGAAAGATCCTACGAGCAGTACTTC
CASSPKGQGERSYEQYF
>TRBJ2-3|NA|NA|TRBV12-3/TRBV12-4
TGTGCCAGCAGTTTGGGCCCCGGTACGCAGTATTTT
CASSLGPGTQYF
>TRBJ2-2|NA|TRBD2|TRBV5-1
TGCGCCAGCGGAGCGGGAGCCGGGGAGCTGTTTTTT
CASGAGAGELFF
>TRBJ2-3|NA|NA|TRBV11-2
TGTGCCAGCAGCTCGGCCCCTAGCTTCACAGATACGCAGTATTTT
CASSSAPSFTDTQYF
>TRBJ2-3|NA|TRBD2|TRBV20-1
TGCAGTGCTAGTAACCGGCGGGGGGATAGAGATACGCAGTATTTT
CSASNRRGDRDTQYF
>TRBJ1-3|NA|TRBD1|TRBV19
TGTGCCAGTAGTAGAACACAGGGGGCTTCCGGAAACACCATATATTTT
CASSRTQGASGNTIYF
>TRBJ2-7|NA|TRBD1|TRBV7-9
TGTGCCAGCAGCCCGAGGATCCCGGGACAGGGCGGATACGAGCAGTACTTC
CASSPRIPGQGGYEQYF
>TRBJ2-3|NA|TRBD2|TRBV4-3
TGCGCCAGCAGCCAGACTAGCGGGAGGGATACGCAGTATTTT
CASSQTSGRDTQYF
>TRBJ2-1|NA|TRBD2|TRBV7-8
TGTGCCAGCAGCCATTCTGCGGGGGGGCAGGAGCAGTTCTTC
CASSHSAGGQEQFF
>TRBJ2-3|NA|NA|TRBV5-1
TGCGCCAGTTCGGAGGGGGGGAGGTCCACAGATACGCAGTATTTT
CASSEGGRSTDTQYF
>TRBJ1-5|NA|NA|TRBV28
TGTGCCAGCAGTTCGATCGGGGAAGGGAATCAGCCCCAGCATTTT
CASSSIGEGNQPQHF
>TRBJ1-1|NA|NA|TRBV24-1
TGTGCCACCAGTGCCTCAGGGGAGGGGAACACTGAAGCTTTCTTT
CATSASGEGNTEAFF
>TRBJ1-2|NA|NA|TRBV5-4
TGTGCCAGCAGCTTGGGAGGGACAAATGGCTACACCTTC
CASSLGGTNGYTF
>TRBJ1-2|NA|TRBD1|TRBV5-4
TGTGCCAGCAGCTTGTCGGGCAGGGGGCTGGGCTATGGCTACACCTTC
CASSLSGRGLGYGYTF
>TRBJ2-7|few|NA|TRBV20-1
TGCAGTGCTAGGAGAGCTTACGAGCAGTACTTC
CSARRAYEQYF
>TRBJ2-3|few|TRBD2|TRBV2
TGTGCCAGCAGAGACCTGGGACTAGCGGGCACAGATACGCAGTATTTT
CASRDLGLAGTDTQYF
>TRBJ2-2|NA|TRBD2|TRBV7-3
TGTGCCAGCAGCTTACGGGTAGCGGGGAAATCCGGGGAGCTGTTTTTT
CASSLRVAGKSGELFF
>TRBJ2-7|NA|NA|TRBV18
TGTGCCAGCTCACCCGGGACACGCTCCTACGAGCAGTACTTC
CASSPGTRSYEQYF
>TRBJ2-3|NA|TRBD2|TRBV7-8
TGTGCCAGCAATAGCGGGGATCCAGGAGATACGCAGTATTTT
CASNSGDPGDTQYF
>TRBJ2-1|NA|TRBD2|TRBV5-1
TGCGCCAGCAGGGGACTAGCGGCTGAGCAGTTCTTC
CASRGLAAEQFF
>TRBJ2-3|NA|TRBD1|TRBV28
TGTGCCAGCAGTTCGACTCTACAGGGGAAGGGAGATACGCAGTATTTT
CASSSTLQGKGDTQYF
>TRBJ2-7|NA|TRBD2|TRBV27
TGTGCCAGCAGTTCCAGACTAGCGGGGGTAGAGTACGAGCAGTACTTC
CASSSRLAGVEYEQYF
>TRBJ1-3|NA|TRBD1|TRBV7-2
TGTGCCAGCAGCTTAGGAGGACAGGGGATCTCTGGAAACACCATATATTTT
CASSLGGQGISGNTIYF
>TRBJ2-1|NA|TRBD2|TRBV13
TGTGCCAGCAGCTTCGGGTCTAGCGGGGGAAACGCGGAAGGGCTCTTC
CASSFGSSGGNAEGLF
>TRBJ1-1|NA|NA|TRBV6-5
TGTGCCAGCAGTTACTCCGCCGACAGGTTGAACACTGAAGCTTTCTTT
CASSYSADRLNTEAFF
>TRBJ1-1|NA|NA|TRBV12-3/TRBV12-4
TGTGCCAGCAGTTCTCAAACTTACACTGAAGCTTTCTTT
CASSSQTYTEAFF
>TRBJ1-1|NA|TRBD1|TRBV15
TGTGCCACCAGCAGAGGCCCCGACAGGGGCGCTGAAGCTTTCTTT
CATSRGPDRGAEAFF
>TRBJ1-4|NA|NA|TRBV9
TGTGCCAGCAGCCCGAATTCACCGGGTCGGGGGTTTGATGAAAAACTGTTTTTT
CASSPNSPGRGFDEKLFF
>TRBJ2-5|NA|NA|TRBV12-3/TRBV12-4
TGTGCCAGCAGCCTCGAGGGGAGGTCCCAGTACTTC
CASSLEGRSQYF
>TRBJ2-7|NA|NA|TRBV21-1
TGTGCCAGCAGCAAAGGGGTCTTGGGCTGTGCTGACGAGCAGTACTTC
CASSKGVLGCADEQYF
>TRBJ2-5|NA|NA|TRBV28
TGTGCCAGCACCACTCGAGGGACCCAGTACTTC
CASTTRGTQYF
>TRBJ2-1|NA|TRBD2|TRBV19
TGTGCCAGTACCGGGACTAGCGCCCCTTACAATGAGCAGTTCTTC
CASTGTSAPYNEQFF
>TRBJ2-1|NA|NA|TRBV5-4
TGTGCCAGCAGCCCCGAGTACGGCGGTGAGCAGTTCTTC
CASSPEYGGEQFF
>TRBJ1-3|NA|NA|TRBV28
TGTGCCAGCACTTTTCCCGCAGGAGGGATGGCTGGAAACACCATATATTTT
CASTFPAGGMAGNTIYF
>TRBJ1-1|once|NA|TRBV6-2/TRBV6-3
TGTGCCAGCAGTCTCCTTAAACAGGGAAGTGAAGCTTTCTTT
CASSLLKQGSEAFF
>TRBJ1-2|NA|NA|TRBV3-1/TRBV3-2
TGTGCCAGCAGCCAAGACTACAGGGCTGGCTACACCTTC
CASSQDYRAGYTF
>TRBJ1-5|NA|NA|TRBV20-1
TGCAGTGCTAGTGATGACATTGCTCGGCCCCAGCATTTT
CSASDDIARPQHF
>TRBJ2-5|NA|TRBD2|TRBV7-6
TGTGCCAGCAGCTCACTAACGACTAGCGGGAGGGAAGAGACCCAGTACTTC
CASSSLTTSGREETQYF
>TRBJ2-7|NA|NA|TRBV6-5
TGTGCCAGCAGTTACTCGGGGGGGCCCTACGAGCAGTACTTC
CASSYSGGPYEQYF
>TRBJ2-2|NA|NA|TRBV29-1
TGCAGCGGGCGGCTGGGAGGGAACACCGGGGAGCTGTTTTTT
CSGRLGGNTGELFF
>TRBJ2-1|NA|TRBD2|TRBV28
TGTGCCAGCAGCCAGGGACTAGCGGCACTCAATGAGCAGTTCTTC
CASSQGLAALNEQFF